The present TCR beta chain was sequenced within a study of blood T cell repertoires in COVID-19. Study context: In each case, the material was cDNA or gDNA derived from T cells, B-cell-depleted T cells, or PBMCs.

The study drew participants aged about 18 to 89 years from approximately 25 US areas. Allocation to cohorts depended on clinical history reported by the participants. CDR3 length: 13 residues. CDR1 LNHDA and CDR2 SQIVND come from the germline V gene (reference sequence). Trimming took 5 bases from V and 2 from J, leaving 10 bases between them. In the original processing: Amplifying reference gene primers gave estimates of nucleated cell counts. Assay: immunoSEQ multiplex PCR; the TCRdb copy retains only in-frame clones and omits some. Clonal size and the V and J genes are those of that table, whereas D and trimming came from the DNA. The sample has 110,000 to 150,000 clones; approximately 80% are singletons.

V and J are TRBV19 and TRBJ2-7; possibly TRBD2 for D (5 bases). Sequencing was done on a sample of PBMCs or T cells enriched from blood (not recorded which). This receptor was taken from a young woman who had been exposed to COVID-19. DNA for the CDR3: TGTGCCAGTAGTCAGGACGGGACCTACGAGCAGTACTTC. It yields the protein CASSQDGTYEQYF.